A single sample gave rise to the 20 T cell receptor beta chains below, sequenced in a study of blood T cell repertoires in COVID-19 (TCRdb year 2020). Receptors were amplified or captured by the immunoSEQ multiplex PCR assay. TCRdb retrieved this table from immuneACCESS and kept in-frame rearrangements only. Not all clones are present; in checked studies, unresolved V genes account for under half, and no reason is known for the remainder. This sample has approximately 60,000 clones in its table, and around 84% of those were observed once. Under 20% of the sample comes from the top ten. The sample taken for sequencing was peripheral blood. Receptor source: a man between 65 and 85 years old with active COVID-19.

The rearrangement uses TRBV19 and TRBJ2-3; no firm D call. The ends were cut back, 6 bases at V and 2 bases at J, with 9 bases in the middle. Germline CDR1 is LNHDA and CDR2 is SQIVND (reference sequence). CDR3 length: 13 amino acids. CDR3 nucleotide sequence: TGTGCCAGTAGCCACAGACCCACAGATACGCAGTATTTT. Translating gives CASSHRPTDTQYF.

The CDR3 protein is CASSQTGLATYEQYF. CDR3 coding DNA: TGTGCCAGCAGCCAAACGGGACTAGCGACCTACGAGCAGTACTTC. The chain combines TRBV4-2 with TRBJ2-7, with 10 positions matching TRBD2. Germline trimming cut 2 bases from V and 2 bases from J; bases unmatched to any gene: 3. Germline V gene sequence: CDR1 LGHNA, CDR2 YNFKEQ. CDR3 length: 15 amino acids.

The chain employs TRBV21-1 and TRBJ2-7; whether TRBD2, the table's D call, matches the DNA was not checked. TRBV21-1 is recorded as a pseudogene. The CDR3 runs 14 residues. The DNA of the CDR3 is TGTGCCAGCAGCAAAGACCCGGGATACTACGAGCAGTACTTC. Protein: CASSKDPGYYEQYF.

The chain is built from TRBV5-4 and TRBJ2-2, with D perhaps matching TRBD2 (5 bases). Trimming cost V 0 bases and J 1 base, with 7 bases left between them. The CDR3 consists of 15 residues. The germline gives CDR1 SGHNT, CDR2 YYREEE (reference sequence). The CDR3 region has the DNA TGTGCCAGCAGCTTGGTCGGGATGAACACCGGGGAGCTGTTTTTT. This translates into CASSLVGMNTGELFF.

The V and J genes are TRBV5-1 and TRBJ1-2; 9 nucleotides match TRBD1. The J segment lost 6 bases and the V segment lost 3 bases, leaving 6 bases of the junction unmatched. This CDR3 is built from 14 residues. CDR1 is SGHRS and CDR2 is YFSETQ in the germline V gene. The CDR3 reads CASSSRTGVDGYTF. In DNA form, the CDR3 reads TGCGCCAGCAGCTCCCGGACAGGGGTCGATGGCTACACCTTC.

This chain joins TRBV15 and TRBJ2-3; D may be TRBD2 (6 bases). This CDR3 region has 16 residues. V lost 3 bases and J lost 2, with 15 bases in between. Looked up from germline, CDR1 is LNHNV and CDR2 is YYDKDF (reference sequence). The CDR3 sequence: CATSSQGGGFTDTQYF. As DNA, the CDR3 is TGTGCCACCAGCAGCCAGGGAGGAGGGTTCACAGATACGCAGTATTTT.

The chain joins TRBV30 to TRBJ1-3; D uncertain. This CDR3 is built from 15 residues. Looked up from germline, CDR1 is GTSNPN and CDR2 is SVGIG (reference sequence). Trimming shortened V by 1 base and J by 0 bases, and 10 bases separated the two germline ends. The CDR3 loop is CAWSGGQSSGNTIYF. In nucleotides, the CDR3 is TGTGCCTGGAGTGGAGGCCAGTCCTCTGGAAACACCATATATTTT.

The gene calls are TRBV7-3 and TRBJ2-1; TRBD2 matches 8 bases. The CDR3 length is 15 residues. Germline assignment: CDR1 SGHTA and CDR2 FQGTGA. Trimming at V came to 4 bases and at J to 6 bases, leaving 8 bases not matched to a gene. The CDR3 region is CASSYLAGSLNEQFF. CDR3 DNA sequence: TGTGCCAGCAGCTACTTAGCGGGATCCCTCAATGAGCAGTTCTTC.

The CDR3 reads CASSPTGTAYGYTF. The CDR3 coding sequence is TGTGCCAGCAGCCCTACAGGGACGGCCTATGGCTACACCTTC. J is TRBJ1-2 and V is TRBV7-2; D is perhaps TRBD1 (6 bases). The CDR3 loop spans 14 amino acids. The germline V and J ends were trimmed by 5 bases and 4 bases, with 14 bases remaining between them. CDR1 SGHTA and CDR2 FQGNSA come from the germline V gene.

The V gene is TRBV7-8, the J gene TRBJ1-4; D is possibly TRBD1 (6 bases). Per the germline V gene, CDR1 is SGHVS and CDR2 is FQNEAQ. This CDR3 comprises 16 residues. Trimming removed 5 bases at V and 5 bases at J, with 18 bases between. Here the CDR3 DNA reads TGTGCCAGCAGCCCCGGACAGAGTGGAAGAAATGAAAAACTGTTTTTT. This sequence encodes CASSPGQSGRNEKLFF.

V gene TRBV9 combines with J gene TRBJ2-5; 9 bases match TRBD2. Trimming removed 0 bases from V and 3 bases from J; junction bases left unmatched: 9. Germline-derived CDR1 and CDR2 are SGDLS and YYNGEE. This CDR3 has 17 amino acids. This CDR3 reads CASSVGSGRPGEETQYF. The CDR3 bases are TGTGCCAGCAGCGTAGGGAGCGGGAGGCCGGGGGAAGAGACCCAGTACTTC.

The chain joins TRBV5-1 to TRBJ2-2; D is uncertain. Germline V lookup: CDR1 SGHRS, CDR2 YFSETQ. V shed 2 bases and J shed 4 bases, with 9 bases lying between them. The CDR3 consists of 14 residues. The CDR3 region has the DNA TGCGCCAGCAGCTTTCTCTCTACCACCGGGGAGCTGTTTTTT. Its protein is CASSFLSTTGELFF.

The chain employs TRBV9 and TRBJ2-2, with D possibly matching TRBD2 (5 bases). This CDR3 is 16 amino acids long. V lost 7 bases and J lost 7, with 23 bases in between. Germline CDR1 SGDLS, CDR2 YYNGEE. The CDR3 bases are TGTGCCAGCTCCCCGGTACTAGGCCTAAAAGGCGGGGAGCTGTTTTTT. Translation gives CASSPVLGLKGGELFF. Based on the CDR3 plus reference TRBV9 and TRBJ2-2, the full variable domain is DSGVTQTPKHLITATGQRVTLRCSPRSGDLSVYWYQQSLDQGLQFLIQYYNGEERAKGNILERFSAQQFPDLHSELNLSSLELGDSALYFCASSPVLGLKGGELFFGEGSRLTVL.

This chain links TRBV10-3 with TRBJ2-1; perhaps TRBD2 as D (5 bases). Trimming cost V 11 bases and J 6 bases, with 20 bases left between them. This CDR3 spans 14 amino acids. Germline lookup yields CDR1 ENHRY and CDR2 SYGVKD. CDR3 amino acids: CAATREQEANEQFF. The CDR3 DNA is TGTGCCGCGACGAGGGAGCAGGAGGCCAATGAGCAGTTCTTC.

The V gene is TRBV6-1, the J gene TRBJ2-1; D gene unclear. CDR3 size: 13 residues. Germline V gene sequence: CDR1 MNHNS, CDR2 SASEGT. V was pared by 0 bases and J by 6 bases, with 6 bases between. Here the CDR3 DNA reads TGTGCCAGCAGTGAAGCGTCTTTCAATGAGCAGTTCTTC. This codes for CASSEASFNEQFF.

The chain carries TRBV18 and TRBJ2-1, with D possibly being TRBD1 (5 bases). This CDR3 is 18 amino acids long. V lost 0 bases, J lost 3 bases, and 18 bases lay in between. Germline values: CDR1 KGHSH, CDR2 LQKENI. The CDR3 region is CASSPPGQGLALYNEQFF. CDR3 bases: TGTGCCAGCTCACCACCGGGGCAGGGCCTCGCCCTCTACAATGAGCAGTTCTTC.

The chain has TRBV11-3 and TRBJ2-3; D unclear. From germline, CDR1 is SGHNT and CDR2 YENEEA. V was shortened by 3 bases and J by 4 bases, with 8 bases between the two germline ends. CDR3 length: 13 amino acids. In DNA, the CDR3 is TGTGCCAGCAGCTTCAGGTTCGCAGATACGCAGTATTTT. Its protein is CASSFRFADTQYF. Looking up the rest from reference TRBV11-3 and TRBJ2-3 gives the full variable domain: EAGVVQSPRYKIIEKKQPVAFWCNPISGHNTLYWYLQNLGQGPELLIRYENEEAVDDSQLPKDRFSAERLKGVDSTLKIQPAELGDSAVYLCASSFRFADTQYFGPGTRLTVL.

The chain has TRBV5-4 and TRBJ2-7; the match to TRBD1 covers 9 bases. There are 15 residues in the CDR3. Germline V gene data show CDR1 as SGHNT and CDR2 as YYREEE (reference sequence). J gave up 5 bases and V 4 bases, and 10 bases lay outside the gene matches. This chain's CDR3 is CASSRTGAGENEQYF. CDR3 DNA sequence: TGTGCCAGCAGCAGGACAGGGGCCGGCGAGAACGAGCAGTACTTC.

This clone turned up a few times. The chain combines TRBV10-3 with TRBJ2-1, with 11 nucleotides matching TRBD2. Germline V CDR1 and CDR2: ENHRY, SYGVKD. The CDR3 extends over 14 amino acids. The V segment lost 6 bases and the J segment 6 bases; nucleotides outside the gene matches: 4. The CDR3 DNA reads TGTGCCATCAGAGAAGGGACTAGCGGCAATGAGCAGTTCTTC. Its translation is CAIREGTSGNEQFF.

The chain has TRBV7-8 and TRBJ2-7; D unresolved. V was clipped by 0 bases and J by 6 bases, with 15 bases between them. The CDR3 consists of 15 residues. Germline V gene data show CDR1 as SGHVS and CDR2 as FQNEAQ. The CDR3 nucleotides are TGTGCCAGCAGCTTAGCGCCGCAGGTTCATAGCGAGCAGTACTTC. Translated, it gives CASSLAPQVHSEQYF.